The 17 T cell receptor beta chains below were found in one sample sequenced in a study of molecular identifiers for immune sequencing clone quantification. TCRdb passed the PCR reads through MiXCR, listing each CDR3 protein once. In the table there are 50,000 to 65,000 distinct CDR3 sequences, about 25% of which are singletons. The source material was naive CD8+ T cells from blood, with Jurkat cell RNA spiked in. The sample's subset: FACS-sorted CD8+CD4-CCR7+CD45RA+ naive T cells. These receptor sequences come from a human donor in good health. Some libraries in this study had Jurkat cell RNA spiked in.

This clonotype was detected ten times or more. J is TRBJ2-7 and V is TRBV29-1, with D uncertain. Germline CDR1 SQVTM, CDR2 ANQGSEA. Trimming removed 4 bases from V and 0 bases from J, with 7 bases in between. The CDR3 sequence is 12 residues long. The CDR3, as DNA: TGCAGCGTTGTAGGTCTCTCCTACGAGCAGTACTTC. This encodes CSVVGLSYEQYF.

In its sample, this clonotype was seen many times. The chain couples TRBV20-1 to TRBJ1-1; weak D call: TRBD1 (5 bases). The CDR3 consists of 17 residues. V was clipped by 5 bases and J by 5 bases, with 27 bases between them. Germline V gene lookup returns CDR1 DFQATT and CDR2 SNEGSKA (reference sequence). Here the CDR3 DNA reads TGCAGTGCTGACCTTTTAAACCCTGGTCCGGGGGGAACTGAAGCTTTCTTT. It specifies CSADLLNPGPGGTEAFF.

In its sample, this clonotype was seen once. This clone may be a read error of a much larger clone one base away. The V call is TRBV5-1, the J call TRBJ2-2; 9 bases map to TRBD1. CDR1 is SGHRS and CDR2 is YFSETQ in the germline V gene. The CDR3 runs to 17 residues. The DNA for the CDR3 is TGCGCCAGCGGCTTGGTAGGGACAGGGTACTTGACCGGGGAGCTGTTTTTT. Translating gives CASGLVGTGYLTGELFF.

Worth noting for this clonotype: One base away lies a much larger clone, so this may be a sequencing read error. The chain's CDR3 is CASSPETSGFTDTQYF. In nucleotides, the CDR3 is TGTGCCAGCAGCCCCGAGACTAGCGGCTTCACAGATACGCAGTATTTT. The chain carries TRBV6-2 or TRBV6-3 and TRBJ2-3; 9 bases align to TRBD2. Trimming took 6 bases from V and 2 from J; bases not matched to a gene: 9. The CDR3 spans 16 residues. From germline, CDR1 is MNHEY and CDR2 SVGEGT.

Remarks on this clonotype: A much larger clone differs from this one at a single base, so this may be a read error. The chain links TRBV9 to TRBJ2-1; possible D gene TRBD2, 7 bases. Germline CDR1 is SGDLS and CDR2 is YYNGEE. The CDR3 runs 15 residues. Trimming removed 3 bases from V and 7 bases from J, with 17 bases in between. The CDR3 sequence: CASSGEGVGRNEQFF. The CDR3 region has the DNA TGTGCCAGCAGCGGGGAGGGGGTTGGGAGAAATGAGCAGTTCTTC.

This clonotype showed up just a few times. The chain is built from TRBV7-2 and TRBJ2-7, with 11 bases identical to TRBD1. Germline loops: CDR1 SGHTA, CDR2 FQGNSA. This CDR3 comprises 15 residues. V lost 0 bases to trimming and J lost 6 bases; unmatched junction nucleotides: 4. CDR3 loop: CASSLARTGGAEQYF. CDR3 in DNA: TGTGCCAGCAGCTTAGCCCGGACAGGGGGCGCCGAGCAGTACTTC.

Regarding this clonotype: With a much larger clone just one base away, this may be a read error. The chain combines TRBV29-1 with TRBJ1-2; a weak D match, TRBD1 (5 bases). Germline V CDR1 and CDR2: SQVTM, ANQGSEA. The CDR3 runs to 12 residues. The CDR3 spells CSVEQGDYGYAF. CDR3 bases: TGCAGCGTTGAACAGGGAGATTATGGCTACGCCTTC. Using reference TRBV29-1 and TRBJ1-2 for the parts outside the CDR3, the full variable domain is SAVISQKPSRDICQRGTSLTIQCQVDSQVTMMFWYRQQPGQSLTLIATANQGSEATYESGFVIDKFPISRPNLTFSTLTVSNMSPEDSSIYLCSVEQGDYGYAFGSGTRLTVV.

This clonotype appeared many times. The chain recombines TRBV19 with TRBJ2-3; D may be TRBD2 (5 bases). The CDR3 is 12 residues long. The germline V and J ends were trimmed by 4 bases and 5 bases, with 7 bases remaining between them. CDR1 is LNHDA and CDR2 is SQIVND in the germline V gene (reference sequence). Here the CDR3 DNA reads TGTGCCAGTAGTACCGGACTAGATACGCAGTATTTT. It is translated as CASSTGLDTQYF.

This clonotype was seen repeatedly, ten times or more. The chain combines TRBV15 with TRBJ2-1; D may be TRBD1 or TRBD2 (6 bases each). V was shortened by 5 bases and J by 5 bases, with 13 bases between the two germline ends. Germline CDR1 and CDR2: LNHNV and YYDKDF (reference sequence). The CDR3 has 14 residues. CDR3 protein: CATSGGTSNNEQFF. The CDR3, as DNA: TGTGCCACCAGCGGGGGGACATCTAACAATGAGCAGTTCTTC.

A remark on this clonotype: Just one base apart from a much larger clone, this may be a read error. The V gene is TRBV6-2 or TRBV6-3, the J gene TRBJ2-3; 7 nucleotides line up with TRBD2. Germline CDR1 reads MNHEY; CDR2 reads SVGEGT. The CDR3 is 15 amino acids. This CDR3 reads CVSSYWGGGTDTQYF. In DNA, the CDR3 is TGTGTCAGCAGTTACTGGGGCGGGGGAACAGATACGCAGTATTTT.

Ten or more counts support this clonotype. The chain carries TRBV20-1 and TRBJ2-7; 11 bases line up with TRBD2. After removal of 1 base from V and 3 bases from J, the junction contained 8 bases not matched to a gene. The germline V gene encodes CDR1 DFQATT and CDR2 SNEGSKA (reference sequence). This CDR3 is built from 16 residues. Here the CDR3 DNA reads TGCAGTGCTAGAGGGGACCGGACTAGCGGGTTCTACGAGCAGTACTTC. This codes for CSARGDRTSGFYEQYF.

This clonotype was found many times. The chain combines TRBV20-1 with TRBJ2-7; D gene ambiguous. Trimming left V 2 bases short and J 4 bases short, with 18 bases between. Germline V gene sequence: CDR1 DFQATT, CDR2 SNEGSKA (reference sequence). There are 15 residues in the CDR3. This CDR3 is CSARSPHNPVYEQYF. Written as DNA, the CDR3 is TGCAGTGCTAGATCCCCCCACAATCCAGTGTACGAGCAGTACTTC.

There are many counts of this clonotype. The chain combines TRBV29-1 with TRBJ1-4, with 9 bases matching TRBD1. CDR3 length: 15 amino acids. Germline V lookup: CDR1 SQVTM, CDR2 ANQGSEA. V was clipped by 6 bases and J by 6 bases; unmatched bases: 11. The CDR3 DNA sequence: TGCAGCGTCCAACGGACAGGGGAGAAACATGAAAAACTGTTTTTT. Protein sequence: CSVQRTGEKHEKLFF.

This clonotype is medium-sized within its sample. CDR3 amino acids: CASSGEETQYF. For the CDR3, the DNA is TGCGCCAGCAGCGGGGAGGAGACCCAGTACTTC. The chain is built from TRBV5-1 and TRBJ2-5, with a possible D match to TRBD2 (5 bases). The germline V gene has CDR1 SGHRS and CDR2 YFSETQ. This CDR3 region has 11 residues. V lost 4 bases to trimming and J lost 5 bases, with 6 bases between them.

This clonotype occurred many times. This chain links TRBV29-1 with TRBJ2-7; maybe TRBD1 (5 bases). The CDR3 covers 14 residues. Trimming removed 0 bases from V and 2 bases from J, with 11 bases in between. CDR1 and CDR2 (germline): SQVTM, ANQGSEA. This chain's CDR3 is CSVEEGQGTYEQYF. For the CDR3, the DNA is TGCAGCGTTGAAGAGGGCCAGGGTACCTACGAGCAGTACTTC.

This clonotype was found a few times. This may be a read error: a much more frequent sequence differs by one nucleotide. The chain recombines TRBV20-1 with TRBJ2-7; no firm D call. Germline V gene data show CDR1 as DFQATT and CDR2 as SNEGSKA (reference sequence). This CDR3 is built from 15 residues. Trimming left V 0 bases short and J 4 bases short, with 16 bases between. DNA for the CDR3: TGCAGTGCTAGAGATCTCGACGAGCGTGGATACGAGCAGTACTTC. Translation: CSARDLDERGYEQYF.

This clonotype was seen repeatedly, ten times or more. Written as DNA, the CDR3 is TGTGCCAGCAGCTTAAAGGACACCCCTCCTGGGGCCAACGTCCTGACTTTC. Translation gives CASSLKDTPPGANVLTF. This sequence joins TRBV14 and TRBJ2-6, with a possible D match to TRBD1 (5 bases). The V end was cut by 5 bases, the J end by 2 bases, with 16 bases between. CDR3 length: 17 residues. Germline loops: CDR1 SGHDN, CDR2 FVKESK.